The clone carrying this T cell receptor (beta chain) was detected ten times or more. What it recognizes is unknown. These data belong to a study of Graves' ophthalmopathy and Graves' hyperthyroidism. General study points: Blood samples also showed most expanded thyroid clonotypes exceeding 0.001 frequency.

Amplification targeted the TCR beta CDR3 regions, with RNA transcripts as the source material. Following a first-round RT-PCR that used HTBI primers, a second-round multiplex PCR was carried out. MiXCR, run by TCRdb on the multiplex PCR reads, gives a single entry per CDR3 protein. Of around 400,000 distinct CDR3 sequences in the sample, 21% were seen once. Clinical symptoms, serum thyroxine, TRAb, thyroid ultrasound and orbital computed tomography determined diagnosis. From fresh peripheral blood, 8 to 10 ml in volume, the PBMCs were obtained. The specimen was peripheral blood. This clonotype originated in a woman aged 18-29 years with stable Graves' hyperthyroidism.

This CDR3 is CATSRDPGITEAFF. In nucleotides, the CDR3 is TGTGCCACCAGCAGAGACCCAGGGATCACTGAAGCTTTCTTT. The gene calls are TRBV15 and TRBJ1-1; a weak D match, TRBD1 (5 bases). This CDR3 has 14 residues. Germline CDR1 reads LNHNV; CDR2 reads YYDKDF (reference sequence). Trimming removed 0 bases at V and 4 bases at J, with 9 bases between.